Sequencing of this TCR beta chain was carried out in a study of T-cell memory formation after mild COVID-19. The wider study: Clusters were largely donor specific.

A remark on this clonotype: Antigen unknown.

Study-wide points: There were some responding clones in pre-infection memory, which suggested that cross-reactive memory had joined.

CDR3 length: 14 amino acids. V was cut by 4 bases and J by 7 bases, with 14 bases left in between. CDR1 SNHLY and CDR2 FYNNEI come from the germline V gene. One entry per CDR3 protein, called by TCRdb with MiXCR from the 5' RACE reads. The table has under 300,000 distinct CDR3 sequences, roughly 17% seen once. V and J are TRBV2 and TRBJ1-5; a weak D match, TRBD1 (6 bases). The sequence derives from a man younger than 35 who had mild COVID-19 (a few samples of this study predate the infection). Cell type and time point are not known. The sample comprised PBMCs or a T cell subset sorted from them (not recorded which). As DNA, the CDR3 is TGTGCCAGCAGTGGCTTAACAGGGCAGCAGCCCCAGCATTTT. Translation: CASSGLTGQQPQHF.